Following are 31 T cell receptor beta chains from one sample sequenced in a study of spatial heterogeneity in lung cancer. TCRdb processed the 5' RACE reads anew with MiXCR; each CDR3 protein has one entry. Found here are fewer than 60,000 distinct CDR3 sequences, around 6.7% of them singletons; the top ten hold 35%. Time point given: blood at routine non-recurrence follow-up after resection. No cell sorting; template was whole RNA from tumor, lung tissue or PBMC. Source: PBMCs, taken at follow-up. These TCRs come from a female donor with early-stage non-small cell lung cancer.

The rearrangement joins TRBV5-6 to TRBJ2-1; D not resolved. The CDR3 has 14 amino acids. V dropped 1 base and J dropped 4 bases, with 9 bases sitting between them. CDR1 is SGHDT and CDR2 is YYEEEE in the germline V gene. CDR3 residues: CASSLPLGYNEQFF. CDR3 sequence (DNA): TGTGCCAGCAGCTTGCCGCTGGGTTACAATGAGCAGTTCTTC.

The rearrangement joins TRBV5-1 to TRBJ2-2; D unclear. This CDR3 has 12 amino acids. V gave up 2 bases and J gave up 6 bases, with 5 bases separating them. Germline V lookup: CDR1 SGHRS, CDR2 YFSETQ. In nucleotides, the CDR3 is TGCGCCAGCAGCTTCCCGCCCGGGGAGCTGTTTTTT. Protein product: CASSFPPGELFF. Combining the CDR3 with reference TRBV5-1 and TRBJ2-2 gives the whole variable domain KAGVTQTPRYLIKTRGQQVTLSCSPISGHRSVSWYQQTPGQGLQFLFEYFSETQRNKGNFPGRFSGRQFSNSRSEMNVSTLELGDSALYLCASSFPPGELFFGEGSRLTVL.

This rearrangement joins TRBV27 to TRBJ1-2; TRBD1 is a possible D gene (5 bases). Germline lookup yields CDR1 MNHEY and CDR2 SMNVEV (reference sequence). Trimming shortened V by 2 bases and J by 7 bases, and 17 bases separated the two germline ends. This CDR3 is built from 15 residues. CDR3 sequence (DNA): TGTGCCAGCAGTTTAGAATTTAGCAGGGCCAGTGGCTACACCTTC. This sequence encodes CASSLEFSRASGYTF.

Only a few counts were recorded for this clonotype. This chain links TRBV7-8 with TRBJ2-7, with 8 bases aligning to TRBD2. CDR3 length: 18 residues. Germline CDR1 and CDR2: SGHVS and FQNEAQ. With V trimmed by 2 bases and J by 0 bases, 12 bases remained unmatched. The CDR3 nucleotides are TGTGCCAGCAGCTTACCGACCTTCGCACTAGCGGTCTCCTACGAGCAGTACTTC. This codes for CASSLPTFALAVSYEQYF.

This chain connects TRBV3-1 to TRBJ1-2; D ambiguous. The CDR3 spans 16 residues. Trimming left V 0 bases short and J 8 bases short, with 19 bases between. Germline V gene data show CDR1 as LGHDT and CDR2 as YNNKEL (reference sequence). CDR3 coding DNA: TGTGCCAGCAGCCAAGACGTTTGGCAGATCCCCCGGGGCTACACCTTC. Protein sequence: CASSQDVWQIPRGYTF. The whole variable domain, remainder taken from reference TRBV3-1 and TRBJ1-2, is DTAVSQTPKYLVTQMGNDKSIKCEQNLGHDTMYWYKQDSKKFLKIMFSYNNKELIINETVPNRFSPKSPDKAHLNLHINSLELGDSAVYFCASSQDVWQIPRGYTFGSGTRLTVV.

There are many counts of this clonotype. The chain joins TRBV6-1 to TRBJ2-3, with D uncertain. Germline lookup yields CDR1 MNHNS and CDR2 SASEGT. V lost 6 bases and J 0 bases, leaving 4 bases between the germline ends. The CDR3 has 12 residues. The CDR3 is CASRESTDTQYF. In DNA, the CDR3 is TGTGCCAGCAGGGAGAGCACAGATACGCAGTATTTT.

This clonotype was picked up a small number of times. The CDR3 DNA follows: TGTGCCTGGAGTGTACGCGGGGGTTACGAGCAGTACTTC. It specifies CAWSVRGGYEQYF. The chain carries TRBV30 and TRBJ2-7; TRBD2 agrees at 7 bases. The CDR3 runs to 13 residues. The trim removed 0 bases at V and 4 bases at J, leaving 3 bases unmatched. CDR1 is GTSNPN, CDR2 SVGIG, per germline (reference sequence).

Here the CDR3 reads CASSSYGLAGADTGELFF. Written as DNA, the CDR3 is TGTGCCAGCAGTTCTTACGGACTAGCGGGGGCTGACACCGGGGAGCTGTTTTTT. The chain is built from TRBV27 and TRBJ2-2; the match to TRBD2 covers 13 bases. V lost 4 bases to trimming and J lost 3 bases; unmatched junction nucleotides: 8. Germline V gene lookup returns CDR1 MNHEY and CDR2 SMNVEV (reference sequence). CDR3 size: 18 residues.

This clonotype was seen repeatedly, ten times or more. At one end the junction does not follow the germline gene, possibly because of a read error. The chain joins TRBV3-1 to TRBJ2-5; possible D gene TRBD2, 5 bases. The length of the CDR3 is 11 residues. Germline V CDR1 and CDR2: LGHDT, YNNKEL (reference sequence). In DNA form, the CDR3 reads TGTGCCAGCAGCCAAATCAGCGGCCTAAGTTTC. Its protein is CASSQISGLSF.

This clonotype was observed at least ten times. This chain uses TRBV28 with TRBJ1-1; the D is unclear. Germline assignment: CDR1 MDHEN and CDR2 SYDVKM. The length of the CDR3 is 13 residues. Trimming removed 1 base from V and 1 base from J, with 4 bases in between. The CDR3 is CASSLYGNTEAFF. The CDR3 coding sequence is TGTGCCAGCAGTTTATATGGGAACACTGAAGCTTTCTTT. The full variable domain, with the rest looked up from reference TRBV28 and TRBJ1-1, is DVKVTQSSRYLVKRTGEKVFLECVQDMDHENMFWYRQDPGLGLRLIYFSYDVKMKEKGDIPEGYSVSREKKERFSLILESASTNQTSMYLCASSLYGNTEAFFGQGTRLTVV.

Concerning this clonotype itself: A much larger clone sits a single nucleotide away, making a read error possible. V gene TRBV18 combines with J gene TRBJ2-3; D uncertain. The germline V and J ends were trimmed by 8 bases and 2 bases, with 5 bases remaining between them. Germline V lookup: CDR1 KGHSH, CDR2 LQKENI. The length of the CDR3 is 11 residues. CDR3 residues: CASADTDTQYF. The CDR3 DNA is TGTGCCAGCGCCGACACAGATACGCAGTATTTT. Complete variable domain (other parts from reference TRBV18 and TRBJ2-3): NAGVMQNPRHLVRRRGQEARLRCSPMKGHSHVYWYRQLPEEGLKFMVYLQKENIIDESGMPKERFSAEFPKEGPSILRIQQVVRGDSAAYFCASADTDTQYFGPGTRLTVL.

The chain joins TRBV5-1 to TRBJ2-7, with D unclear. The CDR3 contains 12 residues. CDR1 is SGHRS, CDR2 YFSETQ, per germline. Trimming took 7 bases from V and 0 from J, leaving 8 bases between them. The CDR3 DNA reads TGCGCCAGCGGAGACACCTCCTACGAGCAGTACTTC. This encodes CASGDTSYEQYF.

This clonotype has a count of ten or more. The V gene is TRBV5-1, the J gene TRBJ1-1; the D gene is possibly TRBD1 (5 bases). The CDR3 is 14 residues long. Trimming left V 4 bases short and J 3 bases short, with 13 bases between. The germline V gene encodes CDR1 SGHRS and CDR2 YFSETQ. In DNA form, the CDR3 reads TGCGCCAGCAGCCTGGGGGTACTGGACACTGAAGCTTTCTTT. This codes for CASSLGVLDTEAFF.

This clonotype was counted a few times. This sequence joins TRBV5-1 and TRBJ2-4, with TRBD2 as a possible D gene (6 bases). Germline V CDR1 and CDR2: SGHRS, YFSETQ. The ends were cut back, 4 bases at V and 0 bases at J, with 20 bases in the middle. This CDR3 contains 18 residues. The CDR3, as DNA: TGCGCCAGCAGCCCCCGGGGGTTTCCATCCTTAGCCAAAAACATTCAGTACTTC. It encodes CASSPRGFPSLAKNIQYF.

The genes are TRBV6-6 and TRBJ2-1; 7 bases are a match to TRBD2. Looked up from germline, CDR1 is MNHNY and CDR2 is SVGAGI (reference sequence). V was pared by 7 bases and J by 3 bases, with 6 bases of the junction left unmatched. The CDR3 is 14 amino acids. For the CDR3, the DNA is TGTGCCAGCACAGCGGGGTCTTTCTACAATGAGCAGTTCTTC. Translating gives CASTAGSFYNEQFF.

The sample holds many counts of this clonotype. This rearrangement joins TRBV5-5 to TRBJ2-1; D remains unclear. Germline V gene data show CDR1 as SGHKS and CDR2 as YYEKEE (reference sequence). Trimming left V 4 bases short and J 1 base short, with 21 bases between. The CDR3 contains 18 residues. CDR3 amino acids: CASSPQMRIGYSYNEQFF. The CDR3 DNA reads TGTGCCAGCAGCCCGCAGATGAGGATCGGCTATTCCTACAATGAGCAGTTCTTC.

This clonotype was counted between two and nine times. The chain carries TRBV3-1 and TRBJ1-1; D not certain. The ends were cut back, 0 bases at V and 2 bases at J, with 10 bases in the middle. This CDR3 region has 15 residues. The V gene's germline CDR1 is LGHDT and CDR2 YNNKEL (reference sequence). As DNA, the CDR3 is TGTGCCAGCAGCCAAGATACGTTTTTCAACACTGAAGCTTTCTTT. This sequence encodes CASSQDTFFNTEAFF.

This clonotype has a handful of counts. The chain employs TRBV20-1 and TRBJ2-1, with 7 bases fitting TRBD1. CDR1 is DFQATT, CDR2 SNEGSKA, per germline (reference sequence). The junction had 8 bases not matched to a gene; V was cut back by 0 bases and J by 6 bases. The CDR3 runs 15 residues. The CDR3 region has the DNA TGCAGTGCTAGAGACGACAGGGTGGTCAGCAATGAGCAGTTCTTC. Its translation: CSARDDRVVSNEQFF.

This clonotype was recorded many times. The chain recombines TRBV28 with TRBJ1-5; D is possibly TRBD1 (6 bases). V lost 0 bases to trimming and J lost 7 bases, with 13 bases between them. Germline V gene sequence: CDR1 MDHEN, CDR2 SYDVKM. The CDR3 consists of 15 residues. CDR3 loop: CASSLWSGAIQPQHF. The CDR3 region has the DNA TGTGCCAGCAGTTTATGGTCAGGGGCGATCCAGCCCCAGCATTTT.

This clonotype appeared many times. The chain employs TRBV5-1 and TRBJ2-2; D unclear. The CDR3 length is 14 residues. Trimming left V 7 bases short and J 1 base short, with 11 bases between. The germline V gene encodes CDR1 SGHRS and CDR2 YFSETQ. CDR3 loop: CASCTLMNTGELFF. The CDR3 bases are TGCGCCAGCTGCACCCTGATGAACACCGGGGAGCTGTTTTTT.

This clonotype was seen only a few times. This chain links TRBV29-1 with TRBJ2-2; 12 nucleotides line up with TRBD2. Germline CDR1 and CDR2: SQVTM and ANQGSEA. CDR3 length: 18 residues. V was pared by 6 bases and J by 1 base, with 12 bases of the junction left unmatched. The CDR3 region has the DNA TGCAGCGTAGCTACGATGACTAGCGGGGGCCTGAACACCGGGGAGCTGTTTTTT. It translates to CSVATMTSGGLNTGELFF.

This clonotype was counted between two and nine times. This chain connects TRBV7-9 to TRBJ1-1; D unclear. In germline, CDR1 is SEHNR, CDR2 FQNEAQ (reference sequence). Deletions cut 3 bases from V and 6 bases from J, with 5 bases between. This CDR3 is built from 11 residues. CDR3 protein: CASSFNAEAFF. CDR3 nucleotide sequence: TGTGCCAGCAGCTTTAACGCTGAAGCTTTCTTT.

This clonotype was counted many times. The chain employs TRBV27 and TRBJ1-2; D is unclear. Germline V gene data show CDR1 as MNHEY and CDR2 as SMNVEV (reference sequence). The CDR3 contains 14 residues. Trimming removed 5 bases from V and 8 bases from J, with 18 bases in between. The DNA of the CDR3 is TGTGCCAGCAGTGCAAACGGACTTAATCCCGGCTACACCTTC. Translation gives CASSANGLNPGYTF.

In nucleotides, the CDR3 is TGCAGTGCCCCCGGGGGGATCGCAAAGGGGGCCTCTGAAGCTTTCTTT. Translation: CSAPGGIAKGASEAFF. The rearrangement links TRBV20-1 to TRBJ1-1, with 7 positions matching TRBD1. V was pared by 6 bases and J by 6 bases, with 19 bases of the junction left unmatched. Germline V gene lookup returns CDR1 DFQATT and CDR2 SNEGSKA (reference sequence). The CDR3 has 16 amino acids.

A note on this clonotype: A much larger clone lies a single base off, so this may be a read error. Lacking the conserved final phenylalanine or tryptophan, this CDR3 likely reflects a read error. The chain combines TRBV6-2 or TRBV6-3 with TRBJ2-5; 7 bases match TRBD1. V gave up 2 bases and J gave up 4 bases; unmatched junction bases: 4. Germline lookup yields CDR1 MNHEY and CDR2 SVGEGT. CDR3 length equals 14 residues. The CDR3 coding sequence is TGTGCCAGCAGTTACCCGAGGACAGGAGAGACCCAGTACCTC. It codes for CASSYPRTGETQYL.

The J gene is TRBJ1-1, the V gene TRBV7-2; D is unclear. The CDR3 loop spans 13 amino acids. V was shortened by 0 bases and J by 6 bases, with 8 bases between the two germline ends. Germline V CDR1 and CDR2: SGHTA, FQGNSA. This CDR3 is CASSLAEVSEAFF. The CDR3 DNA follows: TGTGCCAGCAGCTTAGCAGAAGTATCTGAAGCTTTCTTT.

This clonotype appeared many times. The J gene is TRBJ1-1, the V gene TRBV7-2; D unclear. Germline V gene lookup returns CDR1 SGHTA and CDR2 FQGNSA. This CDR3 has 16 residues. Trimming took off 3 bases at V and 0 bases at J, with 14 bases between the two ends. The CDR3: CASSLRLSKMNTEAFF. Written as DNA, the CDR3 is TGTGCCAGCAGCTTGAGGCTTTCTAAGATGAACACTGAAGCTTTCTTT.

The chain links TRBV7-2 to TRBJ1-5; 11 bases are a match to TRBD1. The CDR3 length is 19 residues. CDR1 is SGHTA and CDR2 is FQGNSA in the germline V gene. Germline trimming cut 5 bases from V and 7 bases from J; bases unmatched to any gene: 19. The CDR3 here is CASSPGAGQGVWYRQPQHF. Written as DNA, the CDR3 is TGTGCCAGCAGCCCCGGGGCGGGACAGGGGGTGTGGTACCGGCAGCCCCAGCATTTT.

Only a few counts were recorded for this clonotype. This chain links TRBV6-2 or TRBV6-3 with TRBJ2-7, with TRBD1 matching over 9 bases. After removal of 6 bases from V and 4 bases from J, the junction contained 10 bases not matched to a gene. CDR3 length equals 15 residues. CDR1 MNHEY and CDR2 SVGEGT come from the germline V gene. CDR3 DNA sequence: TGTGCCAGCAGCCGAAAGGGACAGGGAGGTTACGAGCAGTACTTC. Translation gives CASSRKGQGGYEQYF.

This clonotype has a handful of counts. The chain has TRBV20-1 and TRBJ2-1, with D tentatively TRBD2 (6 bases). CDR3 size: 14 residues. CDR1 and CDR2 from the germline V gene are DFQATT and SNEGSKA (reference sequence). V lost 6 bases to trimming and J lost 6 bases, with 18 bases between them. The CDR3 spells CSADPGGAGNEQFF. The CDR3 region has the DNA TGCAGTGCAGACCCCGGGGGAGCCGGCAATGAGCAGTTCTTC.

The CDR3: CSANDRVGQPQHF. The CDR3 DNA sequence: TGCAGCGCTAACGACAGGGTTGGTCAGCCCCAGCATTTT. The J gene is TRBJ1-5, the V gene TRBV29-1, with 7 bases identical to TRBD1. The CDR3 sequence is 13 residues long. Germline V lookup: CDR1 SQVTM, CDR2 ANQGSEA. Unmatched junction bases numbered 9, after V lost 7 bases and J lost 6 bases.